The next 2 T cell receptor beta chains were all read from a single sample in a study of regulatory T cells in long-lasting Graves disease. To make TCR beta libraries, researchers used iRepertoire HTBI primers and Arm-PCR of CDR3 regions. TCRdb called the multiplex PCR reads again in MiXCR, with one record for every CDR3 protein. Found here are over 450,000 distinct CDR3 sequences, around 12% of them singletons; the top ten hold almost 9%. Time point specified: newly diagnosed GD, antithyroid drugs for less than 3 months. RNA extracted from PBMCs served as the sequencing template. The sample was also reused in another study, on T cells in Graves' hyperthyroidism and ophthalmopathy.

The material was peripheral blood mononuclear cells (PBMCs), obtained at new diagnosis, from a patient treated with antithyroid drugs. All receptors come from a woman aged 25-40 years with Graves disease.

Ten or more counts support this clonotype. This rearrangement joins TRBV12-3 or TRBV12-4 to TRBJ2-7; 9 bases align to TRBD2. The CDR3 runs 19 residues. V lost 6 bases, J lost 2 bases, and 20 bases stayed unmatched. CDR3: CASSRQGGGQAGGPYEQYF. The CDR3 DNA is TGTGCCAGCAGCCGACAGGGAGGGGGACAAGCGGGAGGCCCCTACGAGCAGTACTTC.

The table lists this clonotype with many counts. The genes are TRBV12-3 or TRBV12-4 and TRBJ2-5, with D perhaps TRBD2 (5 bases). The CDR3 runs 14 residues. V was trimmed by 6 bases and J by 1 base, leaving 12 bases between them. The CDR3 is CASSWGVGQETQYF. CDR3 coding DNA: TGTGCCAGCAGCTGGGGAGTGGGCCAAGAGACCCAGTACTTC.